The 2 T cell receptor beta chains presented below share a single source sample, sequenced in a study of T cell repertoires in cytomegalovirus infection. These TCRs are of unknown antigen specificity. TCRdb reanalysed the reads using MiXCR and keeps one entry per CDR3 protein. The sample shows around 900,000 distinct CDR3 sequences, approximately 33% of them seen only once. Here the sequenced sample was cultured CD8+ T cells from PBMCs, taken from culture after CMV antigen stimulation. The receptors shown here come from a human donor in good health (CMV status not recorded). Some clones in this sample may be carry-over from other donors' samples.

The rearrangement joins TRBV28 to TRBJ2-1; 13 bases fit TRBD2. The CDR3 totals 17 residues. Trimming took 2 bases from V and 5 from J; bases not matched to a gene: 6. Germline CDR1 MDHEN, CDR2 SYDVKM. Written as DNA, the CDR3 is TGTGCCAGCAGTTTAGAACTAGCGGGGGGGCCAAACAATGAGCAGTTCTTC. Amino acids: CASSLELAGGPNNEQFF.

The chain joins TRBV6-5 to TRBJ2-1, with D uncertain. The CDR3 runs 14 residues. V was pared by 5 bases and J by 5 bases, with 13 bases between. The germline V gene has CDR1 MNHEY and CDR2 SVGAGI. In DNA, the CDR3 is TGTGCCAGCAGTCAACCCTCTCCGGACAATGAGCAGTTCTTC. Translating it yields CASSQPSPDNEQFF.